Listed below are T cell receptor beta chains from one sample, sequenced in a study of cytomegalovirus exposure and HLA in healthy donors. Clones were sequenced by immunoSEQ multiplex PCR, and TCRdb holds only the in-frame ones, with some missing. Its table lists fewer than 95,000 clones. The sequenced sample was PBMCs. The receptors derive from a woman between 40 and 55 years old in good health and CMV-seropositive. The CDR3 runs from the conserved cysteine through the conserved F or W. D genes are given only for firm matches.

NA | TRBJ1-1 | TRBV28 | TGTGCCAGCAGTTCGTACAGGTTAATGAACACTGAAGCTTTCTTT | CASSSYRLMNTEAFF
NA | TRBJ1-1 | TRBV5-4 | TGTGCCAGCAGTCCGCAGGGGACTGAAGCTTTCTTT | CASSPQGTEAFF
TRBD2 | TRBJ2-1 | TRBV5-1 | TGCGCCAGCAGTCCCGGGACTAGCGACATCAATGAGCAGTTCTTC | CASSPGTSDINEQFF
NA | TRBJ2-3 | TRBV18 | TGTGCCACTAGGACTGAGACAGATACGCAGTATTTT | CATRTETDTQYF
NA | TRBJ1-1 | TRBV29-1 | TGCAGCGTTCAGAACACTGAAGCTTTCTTT | CSVQNTEAFF
NA | TRBJ1-3 | TRBV2 | TGTGCCAGCAGGGACAGAACCTCTGGAAACACCATATATTTT | CASRDRTSGNTIYF
TRBD1 | TRBJ2-1 | TRBV28 | TGTGCCAGCAGTCCGGACAGGGGGACCTACAATGAGCAGTTCTTC | CASSPDRGTYNEQFF
TRBD2 | TRBJ2-5 | TRBV5-1 | TGCGCCAGCAGCTTGGACGGGACTAGCGGGCGCCAAGAGACCCAGTACTTC | CASSLDGTSGRQETQYF
NA | TRBJ2-1 | TRBV12-5 | TGTGCTAGTGGTTTAGGGTTGGGGGCGAGGAATGAGCAGTTCTTC | CASGLGLGARNEQFF
NA | TRBJ1-1 | TRBV6-6 | TGTGCCAGCAGCTATTTAGACTCATCGGCTTTCTTT | CASSYLDSSAFF
TRBD2 | TRBJ2-5 | TRBV9 | TGTGCCAGCAGCACCGGGACTAGCTTAAAAGAGACCCAGTACTTC | CASSTGTSLKETQYF
NA | TRBJ1-1 | TRBV5-1 | TGCGCCAGCAGCTTGGATCGTCGGGTGAGTTCGGGGGGGGGCACTGAAGCTTTCTTT | CASSLDRRVSSGGGTEAFF
TRBD2 | TRBJ2-5 | TRBV4-2 | TGTGCCAGCAGCCGGTCAGCGGGGGTAACCCTAGAGACCCAGTACTTC | CASSRSAGVTLETQYF
TRBD2 | TRBJ2-1 | TRBV11-2 | TGTGCCAGCAGCCAAGGAGCGGGAACCTACAATGAGCAGTTCTTC | CASSQGAGTYNEQFF
TRBD1 | TRBJ2-7 | TRBV5-4 | TGTGCCAGCACCCAGGGGGGACAGGGCTACGAGCAGTACTTC | CASTQGGQGYEQYF
TRBD1 | TRBJ1-2 | TRBV28 | TGTGCCAGCAGTCCGCCGGGACAGCATTATGGCTACACCTTC | CASSPPGQHYGYTF
TRBD1 | TRBJ2-3 | TRBV6-5 | TGTGCCAGCAGTTACACCCAGACAGGGGATACGCAGTATTTT | CASSYTQTGDTQYF
NA | TRBJ1-6 | TRBV7-8 | TGTGCCAGCAGCAGACCCCCGGGACTGATAGGTGCACCCCTCCACTTT | CASSRPPGLIGAPLHF
NA | TRBJ1-5 | TRBV4-2 | TGTGCCAGCAGCCAAGAGGCCGGGGGCAATCAGCCCCAGCATTTT | CASSQEAGGNQPQHF
NA | TRBJ2-1 | TRBV13 | TGTGCCAGCAGCCCGAGTGGGAGTGCCTACAATGAGCAGTTCTTC | CASSPSGSAYNEQFF
TRBD1 | TRBJ1-1 | TRBV5-4 | TGTGCCAGCAGCGCGCCGGGACAGGGTTACACTGAAGCTTTCTTT | CASSAPGQGYTEAFF
NA | TRBJ1-5 | TRBV6-5 | TGTGCCAGCAGACCCACAGCTAGCAATCAGCCCCAGCATTTT | CASRPTASNQPQHF
NA | TRBJ2-1 | TRBV27 | TGTGCCAGCAGTTTAGGGGGGGCAGTATCCTACAATGAGCAGTTCTTC | CASSLGGAVSYNEQFF
TRBD1 | TRBJ1-1 | TRBV28 | TGTGCCAGCATTAGTCAGGGGGTGTTGACTGAAGCTTTCTTT | CASISQGVLTEAFF
TRBD2 | TRBJ2-5 | TRBV7-2 | TGTGCCAGCAGCTTTTCTAGCGGCCAAGAGACCCAGTACTTC | CASSFSSGQETQYF
NA | TRBJ1-6 | TRBV14 | TGTGCCAGCAGCCCCCTCCCGACTAGCTCCTATAATTCACCCCTCCACTTT | CASSPLPTSSYNSPLHF
TRBD1 | TRBJ2-2 | TRBV7-3 | TGTGCCAGCAGCCGATCAGGGGGCAACACCGGGGAGCTGTTTTTT | CASSRSGGNTGELFF
NA | TRBJ1-3 | TRBV4-3 | TGCGCCAGCAGCCAAGATCATGCAGGGGAAAAGGACACCATATATTTT | CASSQDHAGEKDTIYF
TRBD1 | TRBJ1-2 | TRBV4-3 | TGCGCCAGCAGCCATCATGGACAGGGAGGCTATGGCTACACCTTC | CASSHHGQGGYGYTF
NA | TRBJ1-5 | TRBV7-2 | TGTGCCAGCAGCTTACGGGGGGATCAGCCCCAGCATTTT | CASSLRGDQPQHF
NA | TRBJ1-2 | TRBV9 | TGTGCCAGCAGCCCCGGTCAGACAGGATTGAAGCTCTACACCTTC | CASSPGQTGLKLYTF
NA | TRBJ2-3 | TRBV11-3 | TGTGCCAGCAGCTTAGATGTCGCGTCAGATACGCAGTATTTT | CASSLDVASDTQYF
NA | TRBJ2-5 | TRBV4-1 | TGCGCCAGCAGCCAAAGGGGCTTTAGGGAAGAGACCCAGTACTTC | CASSQRGFREETQYF
TRBD2 | TRBJ2-7 | TRBV5-4 | TGTGCCAGCAGCCCGGGACTAGCGGGGACACTTTACGAGCAGTACTTC | CASSPGLAGTLYEQYF
NA | TRBJ2-1 | TRBV11-2 | TGTGCCAGCAGCCGATTAGCGGATACTCGTCGGAATGAGCAGTTCTTC | CASSRLADTRRNEQFF
TRBD1 | TRBJ1-5 | TRBV12-5 | TGTGCTAGTGTCATGGACAGGGAAGGGGAGCGGCCCCAGCATTTT | CASVMDREGERPQHF
NA | TRBJ1-4 | TRBV4-1 | TGCGCCAGCAGCCCCGGAGGGACGGTCTCGGGCGAAAAACTGTTTTTT | CASSPGGTVSGEKLFF
TRBD1 | TRBJ1-5 | TRBV12-5 | TGTGCTAGTGCCCTTGCCCCGAAGGGACAGGGGTCCGGGTTGTTCTATCAGCCCCAGCATTTT | CASALAPKGQGSGLFYQPQHF
TRBD2 | TRBJ2-1 | TRBV15 | TGTGCCACCAGCCTGGGGACTAGCGGCTACAATGAGCAGTTCTTC | CATSLGTSGYNEQFF
NA | TRBJ1-1 | TRBV7-3 | TGTGCCAGCAGCTTCGGGGAGGACACTGAAGCTTTCTTT | CASSFGEDTEAFF
NA | TRBJ1-4 | TRBV6-1 | TGTGCCAGCAGTGCTACTAATGAAAAACTGTTTTTT | CASSATNEKLFF
NA | TRBJ1-5 | TRBV14 | TGTGCCAGCTCAGGGAACAATCAGCCCCAGCATTTT | CASSGNNQPQHF
TRBD2 | TRBJ2-1 | TRBV10-3 | TGTGCCATCTCCACTAGCGACAATGAGCAGTTCTTC | CAISTSDNEQFF
TRBD1 | TRBJ2-7 | TRBV5-1 | TGCGCCAGCAGCCAAGGGGGACAGGGGGAGGGAGAGCAGTACTTC | CASSQGGQGEGEQYF
NA | TRBJ2-7 | TRBV5-4 | TGTGCCAGCAGCTTAGCGGGTCTAGGCAACGAGCAGTACTTC | CASSLAGLGNEQYF
NA | TRBJ2-5 | TRBV5-1 | TGCGCCGGCAGCTTGTTTCTTAAAGAGACCCAGTACTTC | CAGSLFLKETQYF
NA | TRBJ1-4 | TRBV7-9 | TGTGCCAGCAGCTTAGGGCAGATTAATGAAAAACTGTTTTTT | CASSLGQINEKLFF
NA | TRBJ1-6 | TRBV21-1 | TGTGCCAGCAGCAGAGACCGGGACAGGGCGTTTCGGTCACCCCTCCACTTT | CASSRDRDRAFRSPLHF
TRBD2 | TRBJ2-7 | TRBV4-2 | TGTGCCAGCAGCCCGGGGGGGGCTAGCGGACTCTACGAGCAGTACTTC | CASSPGGASGLYEQYF
NA | TRBJ1-2 | TRBV27 | TGTGCCAGCAGTTTTGGCCCGAACTATGGCTACACCTTC | CASSFGPNYGYTF
TRBD1 | TRBJ2-7 | TRBV27 | TGTGCCAGCAGTTTATCGGGACAGCGACGCTACGAGCAGTACTTC | CASSLSGQRRYEQYF
NA | TRBJ2-1 | TRBV5-1 | TGCGCCAGCAGCGAAGGATCCCGGGAATATGTGCAGTTCTTC | CASSEGSREYVQFF
TRBD1 | TRBJ1-5 | TRBV7-8 | TGTGCCAGCAGCAACCGGGACAGGACCCTTCAGCCCCAGCATTTT | CASSNRDRTLQPQHF
TRBD1 | TRBJ1-5 | TRBV19 | TGTGCCAGTAGTATCCAGACAGGGAGTAGCAATCAGCCCCAGCATTTT | CASSIQTGSSNQPQHF
NA | TRBJ1-2 | TRBV4-2 | TGTGCCAGCAGCCAAGATGCAGGCGGCTACACCTTC | CASSQDAGGYTF